This T cell receptor beta chain emerged from a study of blood T cell repertoires in COVID-19. Background on the study: Some COVID-19 samples were acute and others convalescent; all came from the United States, Italy and Spain. PBMCs, B-cell-depleted T cells, or T cells were the source of the cDNA or gDNA that made up the material.

Enrollees, about 18 to 100 years old, lived in 24 US areas. Sequenced by immunoSEQ multiplex PCR; TCRdb stores in-frame clones only, minus some. The sample lists about 190,000 clones, approximately 88% seen once, with roughly 3% in the top ten. Specimen: PBMCs or T cells enriched from blood (not recorded which). The clonotype comes from a woman aged 30 to 39 who had recovered from COVID-19.

The chain's CDR3 is CASSPHDPGNTEAFF. The CDR3 DNA follows: TGCGCCAGCAGTCCACATGACCCGGGGAACACTGAAGCTTTCTTT. V and J are TRBV23-1 and TRBJ1-1; D uncertain. TRBV23-1 is assigned to the ORF class and has an uncertain function. Trimming left V 4 bases short and J 1 base short, with 13 bases between. The CDR3 covers 15 residues.